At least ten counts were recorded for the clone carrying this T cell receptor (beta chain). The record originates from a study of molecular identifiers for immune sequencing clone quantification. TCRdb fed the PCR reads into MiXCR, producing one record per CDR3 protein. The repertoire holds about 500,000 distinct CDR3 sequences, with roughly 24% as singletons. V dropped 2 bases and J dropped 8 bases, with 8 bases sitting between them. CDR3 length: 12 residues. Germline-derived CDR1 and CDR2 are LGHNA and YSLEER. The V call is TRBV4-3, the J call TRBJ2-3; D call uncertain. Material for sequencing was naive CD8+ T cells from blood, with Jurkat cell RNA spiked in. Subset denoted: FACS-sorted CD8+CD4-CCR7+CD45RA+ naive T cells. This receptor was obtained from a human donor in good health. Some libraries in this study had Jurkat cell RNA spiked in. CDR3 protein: CASSQNHGTQYF. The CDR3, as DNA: TGCGCCAGCAGCCAAAACCATGGTACGCAGTATTTT.